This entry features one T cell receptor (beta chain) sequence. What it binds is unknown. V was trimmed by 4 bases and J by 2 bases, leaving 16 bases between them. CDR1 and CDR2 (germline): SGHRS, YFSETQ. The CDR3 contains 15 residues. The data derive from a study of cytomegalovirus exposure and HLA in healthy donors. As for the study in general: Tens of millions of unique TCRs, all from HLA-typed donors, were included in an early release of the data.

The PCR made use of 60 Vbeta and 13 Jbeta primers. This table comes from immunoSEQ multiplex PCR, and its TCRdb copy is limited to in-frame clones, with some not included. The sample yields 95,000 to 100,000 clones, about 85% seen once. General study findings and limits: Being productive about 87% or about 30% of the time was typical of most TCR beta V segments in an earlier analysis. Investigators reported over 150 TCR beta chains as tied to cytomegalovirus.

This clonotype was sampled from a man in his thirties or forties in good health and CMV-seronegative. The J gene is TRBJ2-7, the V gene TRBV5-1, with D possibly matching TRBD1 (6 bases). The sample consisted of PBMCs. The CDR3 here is CASSRGDTDPYEQYF. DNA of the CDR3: TGCGCCAGCAGCCGAGGGGACACAGACCCCTACGAGCAGTACTTC.